The 27 T cell receptor beta chains below were found in one sample sequenced in a study of T cells after yellow fever vaccination. TCRdb passed the 5' RACE reads through MiXCR, listing each CDR3 protein once. Here the sample spans 95,000 to 150,000 distinct CDR3 sequences, 8.9% being singletons. The specimen was CD8+ T cells sorted from PBMCs, collected on the day of the yellow fever booster vaccination. The origin of the receptors is a man younger than 35 who received the YFV17D yellow fever vaccine.

This clonotype occurred a few times. The gene calls are TRBV10-3 and TRBJ2-2; no clear D. The CDR3 length is 16 residues. Germline CDR1 reads ENHRY; CDR2 reads SYGVKD. V shed 3 bases and J shed 0 bases, with 11 bases lying between them. CDR3 in amino acids: CAISDIAGPNTGELFF. The CDR3 DNA reads TGTGCCATCAGTGATATCGCCGGCCCGAACACCGGGGAGCTGTTTTTT.

This clonotype was seen a handful of times. The CDR3 sequence: CASSYLGGYEQYF. CDR3 bases: TGTGCCAGCAGTTATCTGGGCGGCTACGAGCAGTACTTC. The chain couples TRBV6-5 to TRBJ2-7; D not certain. CDR3 length: 13 amino acids. V lost 3 bases to trimming and J lost 3 bases, with 9 bases between them. Germline V gene data show CDR1 as MNHEY and CDR2 as SVGAGI.

This chain connects TRBV3-1 to TRBJ2-5; D is undetermined. The V gene's germline CDR1 is LGHDT and CDR2 YNNKEL (reference sequence). The germline V and J ends were trimmed by 2 bases and 3 bases, with 16 bases remaining between them. CDR3 length: 16 residues. The CDR3 sequence is CASSQRYSQPEETQYF. The CDR3 DNA sequence: TGTGCCAGCAGCCAAAGATATAGCCAACCTGAAGAGACCCAGTACTTC.

The sample holds a few counts of this clonotype. This chain connects TRBV20-1 to TRBJ1-5; D gene uncertain. V shed 0 bases and J shed 8 bases, with 11 bases lying between them. Germline V gene lookup returns CDR1 DFQATT and CDR2 SNEGSKA (reference sequence). The CDR3 is 13 amino acids. The CDR3 reads CSARDPRVEPQHF. CDR3 DNA sequence: TGCAGTGCTAGAGATCCGAGGGTCGAGCCCCAGCATTTT.

Only a few counts were recorded for this clonotype. This chain uses TRBV4-1 with TRBJ2-7, with 8 bases lining up with TRBD1. CDR3 length: 15 residues. Germline CDR1 is MGHRA and CDR2 is YSYEKL. After removal of 4 bases from V and 4 bases from J, the junction contained 9 bases not matched to a gene. The CDR3 spells CASSPGQAVGYEQYF. The DNA of the CDR3 is TGCGCCAGCAGCCCGGGACAGGCGGTAGGATACGAGCAGTACTTC.

This clonotype appeared a few times. The J gene is TRBJ2-3, the V gene TRBV7-9; the D call may be TRBD1 or TRBD2 (5 bases each). Germline loops: CDR1 SEHNR, CDR2 FQNEAQ (reference sequence). This CDR3 spans 16 amino acids. V lost 4 bases to trimming and J lost 4 bases, with 18 bases between them. CDR3 coding DNA: TGTGCCAGCAGCTGGCCCGGGACGCTTGACGCAGATACGCAGTATTTT. Its protein product is CASSWPGTLDADTQYF.

In this sample, this clonotype turned up many times. The chain carries TRBV19 and TRBJ1-5; a possible D gene is TRBD1 (6 bases). The CDR3 contains 14 residues. V was cut by 7 bases and J by 7 bases, with 17 bases left in between. The germline CDR1 and CDR2 sequences are LNHDA and SQIVND (reference sequence). The CDR3 is CASNPSRGGQPQHF. The CDR3 DNA reads TGTGCCAGTAATCCGTCCAGGGGCGGCCAGCCCCAGCATTTT.

The rearrangement joins TRBV5-1 to TRBJ2-1; 12 bases agree with TRBD1. After removal of 4 bases from V and 4 bases from J, the junction contained 3 bases not matched to a gene. CDR3 length: 15 residues. Germline values: CDR1 SGHRS, CDR2 YFSETQ. CDR3 amino acids: CASSGTGGQYNEQFF. Here the CDR3 DNA reads TGCGCCAGCAGCGGGACAGGGGGCCAGTACAATGAGCAGTTCTTC.

The chain carries TRBV20-1 and TRBJ2-7; D not certain. V lost 3 bases to trimming and J lost 0 bases, with 3 bases between them. CDR3 length: 11 residues. Germline V lookup: CDR1 DFQATT, CDR2 SNEGSKA (reference sequence). The CDR3 reads CSASDSYEQYF. DNA of the CDR3: TGCAGTGCTAGCGACTCCTACGAGCAGTACTTC.

This clonotype was counted only a few times. The rearrangement joins TRBV29-1 to TRBJ1-1, with 7 bases that match TRBD1. Trimming removed 6 bases from V and 6 bases from J; junction bases left unmatched: 7. The germline CDR1 and CDR2 sequences are SQVTM and ANQGSEA. The CDR3 runs to 12 residues. Here the CDR3 DNA reads TGCAGCGTCAAACAGGGGCTGGCTGAAGCTTTCTTT. This encodes CSVKQGLAEAFF.

The rearrangement links TRBV4-1 to TRBJ2-3; perhaps TRBD1 as D (5 bases). Between the trimmed V and J ends, which lost 0 bases and 1 base, there was a span of 8 bases. The CDR3 totals 15 residues. CDR1 MGHRA and CDR2 YSYEKL come from the germline V gene. The CDR3 region has the DNA TGCGCCAGCAGCCAAGATTGGGGCGGCACAGATACGCAGTATTTT. This encodes CASSQDWGGTDTQYF.

This clonotype was detected only a few times. The chain has TRBV2 and TRBJ2-7, with 7 nucleotides matching TRBD1. From germline, CDR1 is SNHLY and CDR2 FYNNEI. CDR3 length: 15 amino acids. Trimming took 0 bases from V and 1 from J; bases not matched to a gene: 3. The CDR3 nucleotides read TGTGCCAGCAGTGAAGCAGGGGACAGTTCCTACGAGCAGTACGTC. This codes for CASSEAGDSSYEQYV.

The chain has TRBV2 and TRBJ2-1; 9 nucleotides line up with TRBD2. V trimming: 1 base; J trimming: 3 bases; junction bases outside the gene matches: 1. Germline values: CDR1 SNHLY, CDR2 FYNNEI. The CDR3 consists of 15 residues. This CDR3 is CASSEGTSVYNEQFF. In nucleotides, the CDR3 is TGTGCCAGCAGTGAAGGGACTAGCGTCTACAATGAGCAGTTCTTC.

Many counts were recorded for this clonotype. The chain joins TRBV29-1 to TRBJ2-1; 11 nucleotides line up with TRBD2. The CDR3 totals 21 residues. V trimming: 1 base; J trimming: 0 bases; junction bases outside the gene matches: 17. Germline CDR1 is SQVTM and CDR2 is ANQGSEA. The CDR3, as DNA: TGCAGCGTTGAAGGGTCCGTGGATAGCGGGGGGGTGGCGGACTCCTACAATGAGCAGTTCTTC. Its translation: CSVEGSVDSGGVADSYNEQFF.

This clonotype was seen at least ten times. This chain connects TRBV6-6 to TRBJ1-1, with D unclear. The germline V and J ends were trimmed by 4 bases and 4 bases, with 13 bases remaining between them. The CDR3 contains 14 residues. The germline CDR1 and CDR2 sequences are MNHNY and SVGAGI (reference sequence). This chain's CDR3 is CASSSLDGGTEAFF. CDR3 sequence (DNA): TGTGCCAGCAGTTCCTTGGACGGAGGCACTGAAGCTTTCTTT.

This rearrangement joins TRBV6-5 to TRBJ1-2, with unresolved D. The ends were cut back, 2 bases at V and 2 bases at J, with 9 bases in the middle. The length of the CDR3 is 14 residues. Germline lookup yields CDR1 MNHEY and CDR2 SVGAGI. In nucleotides, the CDR3 is TGTGCCAGCAGTTACCGGGGAGGGAACTATGGCTACACCTTC. Residues: CASSYRGGNYGYTF.

There are a few counts of this clonotype. V usage is TRBV27 and J usage is TRBJ1-6, with a tentative D call TRBD1 (6 bases). There are 18 residues in the CDR3. V gave up 5 bases and J gave up 1 base, with 18 bases separating them. Germline V gene lookup returns CDR1 MNHEY and CDR2 SMNVEV (reference sequence). Written as DNA, the CDR3 is TGTGCCAGCAGTAGGGGTTTGGAGGGGGGATCCTATAATTCACCCCTCCACTTT. Protein sequence: CASSRGLEGGSYNSPLHF.

This clonotype has more than one count but fewer than ten. V usage is TRBV19 and J usage is TRBJ1-1, with D possibly TRBD1 on 6 matching bases. The CDR3 is made up of 16 amino acids. Trimming took off 8 bases at V and 0 bases at J, with 19 bases between the two ends. Germline loops: CDR1 LNHDA, CDR2 SQIVND (reference sequence). The CDR3 DNA reads as TGTGCCAGTCACAGGGCAGGGGAGGGGATGAACACTGAAGCTTTCTTT. Residues: CASHRAGEGMNTEAFF.

Ten or more counts support this clonotype. This chain uses TRBV4-3 with TRBJ2-2; 8 bases agree with TRBD1. CDR1 is LGHNA and CDR2 is YSLEER in the germline V gene. CDR3 length equals 14 residues. The J segment lost 8 bases and the V segment lost 4 bases, leaving 6 bases of the junction unmatched. The CDR3 loop reads CASSRYRGRGELFF. DNA for the CDR3: TGCGCCAGCAGCCGCTACAGGGGGAGGGGGGAGCTGTTTTTT.

Only a few counts were recorded for this clonotype. This chain joins TRBV20-1 and TRBJ2-1; D unresolved. Germline loops: CDR1 DFQATT, CDR2 SNEGSKA (reference sequence). Trimming shortened V by 0 bases and J by 8 bases, and 5 bases separated the two germline ends. There are 11 residues in the CDR3. The CDR3 coding sequence is TGCAGTGCTAGAGATTTCTATGAGCAGTTCTTC. Translated: CSARDFYEQFF.

In its sample, this clonotype was seen many times. V gene TRBV4-1 combines with J gene TRBJ1-5; possibly TRBD1 for D (5 bases). CDR3 length: 14 residues. Between the trimmed V and J ends, which lost 0 bases and 6 bases, there was a span of 9 bases. Germline V lookup: CDR1 MGHRA, CDR2 YSYEKL. The CDR3: CASSQEPGAQPQHF. For the CDR3, the DNA is TGCGCCAGCAGCCAAGAACCCGGGGCTCAGCCCCAGCATTTT.

The chain uses TRBV7-2 and TRBJ2-1; TRBD2 aligns across 7 bases. Germline loops: CDR1 SGHTA, CDR2 FQGNSA. V was clipped by 5 bases and J by 4 bases; unmatched bases: 11. The CDR3 has 16 residues. In DNA, the CDR3 is TGTGCCAGCAGCGCGACGGTCAGCGGGGATTACAATGAGCAGTTCTTC. Its protein product is CASSATVSGDYNEQFF.

This clonotype was picked up a small number of times. The V gene is TRBV12-3 or TRBV12-4, the J gene TRBJ1-1; D gene uncertain. The CDR3 runs 12 residues. V was shortened by 5 bases and J by 0 bases, with 4 bases between the two germline ends. The CDR3 nucleotides are TGTGCCAGCAGTGTTATGAACACTGAAGCTTTCTTT. Its protein product is CASSVMNTEAFF.

J is TRBJ2-2 and V is TRBV4-1; 11 bases match TRBD2. In germline, CDR1 is MGHRA, CDR2 YSYEKL. J gave up 1 base and V 4 bases, and 8 bases lay outside the gene matches. The CDR3 is 18 amino acids. This chain's CDR3 is CASSLKLAGAKNTGELFF. The CDR3 DNA sequence: TGCGCCAGCAGCCTGAAACTAGCGGGGGCTAAGAACACCGGGGAGCTGTTTTTT.

There are a few counts of this clonotype. The chain carries TRBV24-1 and TRBJ2-1, with no clear D. The V gene lost 9 bases and the J gene lost 5 bases, with 22 bases spanning the gap. This CDR3 has 16 residues. CDR1 and CDR2 from the germline V gene are KGHDR and SFDVKD. The CDR3 bases are TGTGCCACCGAAGTTTCTTTAGGCGCACATCACAATGAGCAGTTCTTC. Translating gives CATEVSLGAHHNEQFF.

This clonotype was detected ten times or more. V gene TRBV7-9 combines with J gene TRBJ2-1; D uncertain. Trimming shortened V by 5 bases and J by 10 bases, and 9 bases separated the two germline ends. In germline, CDR1 is SEHNR, CDR2 FQNEAQ (reference sequence). This CDR3 has 11 amino acids. The CDR3 DNA reads TGTGCCAGCAGCCTTTCCGGGGAGCAGTTCTTC. Translated, it gives CASSLSGEQFF.

V gene TRBV12-3 or TRBV12-4 combines with J gene TRBJ2-5; D is undetermined. The CDR3 covers 12 residues. V lost 4 bases to trimming and J lost 2 bases, with 5 bases between them. The CDR3 bases are TGTGCCAGCAGTTCAGAGCAAGAGACCCAGTACTTC. Protein product: CASSSEQETQYF.